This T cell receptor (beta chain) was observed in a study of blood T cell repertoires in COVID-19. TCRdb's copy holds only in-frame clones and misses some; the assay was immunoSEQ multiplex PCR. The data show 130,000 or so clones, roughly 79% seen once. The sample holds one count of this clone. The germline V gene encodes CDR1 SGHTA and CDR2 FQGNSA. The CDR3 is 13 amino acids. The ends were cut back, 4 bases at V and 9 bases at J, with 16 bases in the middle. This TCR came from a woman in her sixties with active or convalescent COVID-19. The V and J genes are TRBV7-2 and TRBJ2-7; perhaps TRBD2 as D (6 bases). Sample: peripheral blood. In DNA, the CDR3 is TGTGCCAGCAGCTCGGGACTCGGTCCATCGCAGTACTTC. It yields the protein CASSSGLGPSQYF.